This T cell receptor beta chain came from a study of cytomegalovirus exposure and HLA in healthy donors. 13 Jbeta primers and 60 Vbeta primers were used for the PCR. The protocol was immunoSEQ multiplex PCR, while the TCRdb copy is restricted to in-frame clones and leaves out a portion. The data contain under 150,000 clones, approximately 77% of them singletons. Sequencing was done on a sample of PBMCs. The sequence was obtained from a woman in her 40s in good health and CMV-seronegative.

CDR3 loop: CASSQSEGVGEKLFF. For the CDR3, the DNA is TGTGCCAGCAGCCAATCGGAGGGAGTGGGGGAAAAACTGTTTTTT. The chain carries TRBV7-9 and TRBJ1-4; the D is unclear. V was clipped by 5 bases and J by 8 bases, with 18 bases between them. Germline loops: CDR1 SEHNR, CDR2 FQNEAQ (reference sequence). The CDR3 sequence is 15 residues long.